Listed here are 14 T cell receptor beta chains from one sample, sequenced in a study of blood T cell repertoires in COVID-19. Assay used: immunoSEQ multiplex PCR; TCRdb lists only in-frame clones, some missing. The sample consists of 180,000 or so clones, approximately 91% of them appearing once. Sequenced sample: peripheral blood. These receptors were taken from a man between 18 and 35 years old with active or convalescent COVID-19.

The chain carries TRBV19 and TRBJ2-7, with 8 bases matching TRBD1. The CDR3 contains 14 residues. Trimming removed 2 bases from V and 2 bases from J; junction bases left unmatched: 2. CDR1 and CDR2 (germline): LNHDA, SQIVND (reference sequence). The CDR3, as DNA: TGTGCCAGTAGTATACGGACAGGGACCTACGAGCAGTACTTC. Translating it yields CASSIRTGTYEQYF.

This chain connects TRBV2 to TRBJ2-1; D is unclear. Trimming removed 7 bases at V and 5 bases at J, with 24 bases between. CDR1 and CDR2 (germline): SNHLY, FYNNEI. The CDR3 runs 17 residues. This chain's CDR3 is CASKSLNLIFEHNEQFF. CDR3 in DNA: TGTGCCAGCAAAAGCCTCAACCTAATCTTCGAGCACAATGAGCAGTTCTTC.

The chain carries TRBV14 and TRBJ2-3, with TRBD2 identical over 14 bases. CDR3 length equals 18 residues. Looked up from germline, CDR1 is SGHDN and CDR2 is FVKESK. The V gene end was trimmed by 4 bases and the J gene end by 4 bases; junction bases not matched to a gene: 10. CDR3 residues: CASSPIRRLAGGPDTQYF. In DNA form, the CDR3 reads TGTGCCAGCAGCCCAATAAGGAGACTAGCGGGAGGGCCAGATACGCAGTATTTT.

This chain joins TRBV30 and TRBJ1-5; no reliable D call. V dropped 3 bases and J dropped 4 bases, with 13 bases sitting between them. Germline V gene lookup returns CDR1 GTSNPN and CDR2 SVGIG (reference sequence). The CDR3 consists of 14 residues. The CDR3: CAWSWALGNQPQHF. The CDR3 DNA follows: TGTGCCTGGAGCTGGGCTTTGGGTAATCAGCCCCAGCATTTT.

The genes are TRBV6-5 and TRBJ1-5; D ambiguous. Trimming removed 0 bases at V and 6 bases at J, with 6 bases between. Germline V lookup: CDR1 MNHEY, CDR2 SVGAGI. The CDR3 sequence is 13 residues long. This CDR3 is CASSYSRGQPQHF. The DNA of the CDR3 is TGTGCCAGCAGTTACTCGAGAGGTCAGCCCCAGCATTTT.

The chain has TRBV9 and TRBJ2-2; the match to TRBD2 covers 7 bases. The CDR3 spans 16 residues. Losses at the gene ends were 3 bases for V and 1 base for J; bases not matched to a gene: 6. Germline-derived CDR1 and CDR2 are SGDLS and YYNGEE. CDR3 region: CASSESGGKNTGELFF. The CDR3 DNA reads TGTGCCAGCAGCGAGTCCGGGGGGAAGAACACCGGGGAGCTGTTTTTT.

V is TRBV3-1 (or the pseudogene TRBV3-2) and J is TRBJ1-5, with TRBD1 matching over 7 bases. CDR1 is LGHDT, CDR2 YNNKEL, per germline (reference sequence). Trimming at V came to 3 bases and at J to 5 bases, leaving 4 bases not matched to a gene. The CDR3 length is 14 residues. The CDR3 sequence is CASSQGQYDQPQHF. Written as DNA, the CDR3 is TGTGCCAGCAGCCAGGGACAGTACGATCAGCCCCAGCATTTT.

Only one count was recorded for this clone. The chain uses TRBV6-2 or TRBV6-3 and TRBJ1-1; D is uncertain. The V gene lost 5 bases and the J gene lost 1 base, with 5 bases spanning the gap. The CDR3 has 12 amino acids. Germline CDR1 is MNHEY and CDR2 is SVGEGT. CDR3 sequence: CASSTKNTEAFF. As DNA, the CDR3 is TGTGCCAGCAGTACAAAGAACACTGAAGCTTTCTTT.

V gene TRBV6-4 combines with J gene TRBJ2-7; the match to TRBD2 covers 8 bases. After removal of 4 bases from V and 3 bases from J, the junction contained 2 bases not matched to a gene. The germline gives CDR1 MRHNA, CDR2 SNTAGT. The CDR3 runs 13 residues. The CDR3 DNA reads as TGTGCCAGCAGTGCCCTAGCGGGCTACGAGCAGTACTTC. Translating gives CASSALAGYEQYF.

For this clone: The sample has other DNA sequences that encode this CDR3 too. The V and J genes are TRBV12-3 or TRBV12-4 and TRBJ1-1; D perhaps matches TRBD1 (6 bases). The V gene lost 3 bases and the J gene lost 3 bases, with 8 bases spanning the gap. The CDR3 covers 13 residues. The CDR3 here is CASSLTGDTEAFF. In DNA, the CDR3 is TGTGCCAGCAGTTTGACAGGAGACACTGAAGCTTTCTTT.

This clone has just a few counts. The chain couples TRBV11-2 to TRBJ1-1, with D possibly matching TRBD1 (5 bases). V lost 6 bases to trimming and J lost 3 bases, with 23 bases between them. The CDR3 has 17 residues. Per the germline V gene, CDR1 is SGHAT and CDR2 is FQNNGV. CDR3 sequence (DNA): TGTGCCAGCAGAAAAGCGAGGGGAGGGTCGGCTGACACTGAAGCTTTCTTT. Translation: CASRKARGGSADTEAFF. Looking up the rest from reference TRBV11-2 and TRBJ1-1 gives the full variable domain: EAGVAQSPRYKIIEKRQSVAFWCNPISGHATLYWYQQILGQGPKLLIQFQNNGVVDDSQLPKDRFSAERLKGVDSTLKIQPAKLEDSAVYLCASRKARGGSADTEAFFGQGTRLTVV.

The chain recombines TRBV5-8 with TRBJ1-2, with D hard to call. Germline V gene sequence: CDR1 SGHTS, CDR2 YDEGEE. The CDR3 totals 12 residues. The V end lost 1 base, the J end lost 4 bases, and 5 bases lay between the germline ends. CDR3 coding DNA: TGTGCCAGCAGCTTGCGCGGCTATGGCTACACCTTC. The encoded protein is CASSLRGYGYTF.

This rearrangement joins TRBV15 to TRBJ2-7, with 8 bases that match TRBD1. Germline-derived CDR1 and CDR2 are LNHNV and YYDKDF (reference sequence). There are 14 residues in the CDR3. Losses at the gene ends were 4 bases for V and 6 bases for J; bases not matched to a gene: 8. CDR3 sequence (DNA): TGTGCCACCAGCACCTATGGGACAGGCCGCGAGCAGTACTTC. Translation: CATSTYGTGREQYF.

This rearrangement joins TRBV5-1 to TRBJ1-1, with TRBD1 identical over 7 bases. With V trimmed by 1 base and J by 6 bases, 9 bases remained unmatched. The V gene's germline CDR1 is SGHRS and CDR2 YFSETQ. There are 15 residues in the CDR3. CDR3 sequence reads: CASSLSSGGWPEAFF. The CDR3 DNA sequence: TGCGCCAGCAGCTTGTCGTCAGGGGGTTGGCCTGAAGCTTTCTTT.